The rows below give T cell receptor beta chains drawn from one sample of a study of blood T cells in healthy people across ages. TCRdb re-derived calls from the 5' RACE reads in MiXCR, one entry per CDR3 protein. The sample carries 550,000 to 750,000 distinct CDR3 sequences, roughly 20% recorded once. Sequencing was done on a sample of blood. The receptor set was obtained from a man between 65 and 85 years old in good health. Each CDR3 is given without its conserved first and last residue. D genes are given only for firm matches.

D gene	V gene	J gene	CDR3 protein
-	TRBV5-1	-	ASSQDSTDYEQY
-	TRBV14	TRBJ1-1	ASSSQGITEAF
-	TRBV5-5	TRBJ2-7	ASSVRGNSYEQY
-	TRBV6-1	TRBJ2-3	ASRDLLGIGTDTQY
TRBD2	TRBV12-3/TRBV12-4	TRBJ2-1	ASNGGSGSYNEQF
-	TRBV21-1	TRBJ2-5	ASSKGDGGGRETQY
-	TRBV5-1	TRBJ2-7	ASSLWGEGDYEQY
-	TRBV5-1	-	ASRYNTGPDNEQY
TRBD2	TRBV28	TRBJ2-7	ASSRFTGTSGRWAYEQY
-	TRBV18	TRBJ2-2	ASSSGPSNTGELF
-	TRBV5-1	-	ASSLASGGVYYEQY
TRBD2	TRBV6-2/TRBV6-3	TRBJ2-3	ASSYSGTSGTDTQY
-	TRBV10-3	TRBJ2-7	AISEPTETTYEQY
TRBD2	TRBV6-1	TRBJ2-7	ASSLSGTSRSVQY
TRBD2	TRBV25-1	TRBJ2-3	ASSSKRETSTDTQY
-	TRBV29-1	TRBJ1-5	SVITGYNQPQH
TRBD1	TRBV7-7	TRBJ2-7	ASRPGGLYEQY
TRBD2	TRBV10-3	TRBJ2-1	AITGTSGRDSYNEQF
TRBD2	TRBV11-2	TRBJ2-7	ASSPLLAGAYEQY
-	TRBV3-1	TRBJ1-4	ASSHFGRQDEEKLF
-	TRBV20-1	TRBJ2-1	SARATTYNEQF
-	TRBV11-2	TRBJ2-7	ASSLIRQAYEQY
-	TRBV4-1	TRBJ2-7	ASSQVGTYEQY
-	TRBV27	TRBJ2-7	ASSFLAGEQY
-	TRBV15	TRBJ2-1	ATVALDNEQF
TRBD2	TRBV5-1	TRBJ2-5	ASSLSGLAGGMGQETQY
TRBD1	TRBV9	TRBJ2-5	ASSVTGQLQETQY
-	TRBV29-1	TRBJ2-7	SVELDTYYEQY
-	TRBV2	TRBJ1-1	ASRIEGEAF
-	TRBV6-5	TRBJ2-2	ASSYRSSIVGGELF
TRBD2	TRBV20-1	TRBJ2-1	SARDAGRANEQF
-	TRBV7-2	TRBJ2-1	ATYWDVGYNEQF
TRBD2	TRBV5-1	-	ASSLAAGGPTDEQF
-	TRBV28	TRBJ2-2	ASSLRGGPGELF
TRBD2	TRBV11-2	TRBJ2-7	ASSLASGGPYEQY
-	TRBV14	TRBJ1-4	ASSQAHGTNEKLF
-	TRBV3-1	TRBJ1-2	ASSQGVNYGYT
-	TRBV3-1	TRBJ1-1	ASSVQGGGPAF
-	TRBV6-2/TRBV6-3	TRBJ2-7	ASSYGSTYEQY
TRBD1	TRBV12-3/TRBV12-4	TRBJ1-5	ASRGGQGAGRGDSNQPQH
TRBD2	TRBV28	TRBJ2-4	ASSFLLAGGRGKNIQY
TRBD2	TRBV29-1	-	SVEQLAGGYNGQF
-	TRBV5-1	TRBJ2-7	ASSHSSYEQY
-	TRBV15	TRBJ1-1	ATSRTGLTEAF
-	TRBV10-3	TRBJ1-6	ASRGGVNSPLH
-	TRBV7-9	TRBJ2-5	ASSGTAETQY
-	TRBV10-2	TRBJ2-1	ASSEDDNEQF
-	TRBV27	-	ASSAVGLDNEQF
TRBD2	TRBV7-3	-	ASSLRATSGSFYNEQF
-	TRBV5-1	-	ASSLSGTNSASYEQY
TRBD2	TRBV20-1	TRBJ2-3	SAASGSGDTQY
TRBD1	TRBV28	TRBJ2-5	ASSPIRDRLWQGTQY
-	TRBV7-3	TRBJ2-5	ASSLSLQETQY
TRBD1	TRBV4-1	TRBJ2-7	ASSPLGQGLSYEQY
-	TRBV7-2	TRBJ2-1	ASSLEGPGRNEQF